One sample yielded the 18 T cell receptor beta chains listed below, sequenced in a study of blood T cell repertoires in COVID-19. Clones were sequenced by immunoSEQ multiplex PCR, and TCRdb holds only the in-frame ones, with some missing. The data show 200,000 to 300,000 clones, roughly 80% seen once. Sequencing used peripheral blood. These receptors were collected from a man aged 55-75 years with acute or convalescent COVID-19.

The J gene is TRBJ2-7, the V gene TRBV2, with D possibly being TRBD2 (6 bases). V lost 4 bases and J 0 bases, leaving 10 bases between the germline ends. CDR1 SNHLY and CDR2 FYNNEI come from the germline V gene. The CDR3 has 14 amino acids. The CDR3 DNA reads TGTGCCAGCAGTGGGCGGGGTACCTCCTACGAGCAGTACTTC. Its protein product is CASSGRGTSYEQYF.

The rearrangement joins TRBV6-5 to TRBJ2-3; D might be TRBD2 (6 bases). Germline lookup yields CDR1 MNHEY and CDR2 SVGAGI. The V end was cut by 6 bases, the J end by 0 bases, with 10 bases between. The length of the CDR3 is 14 residues. CDR3 sequence: CASRPGTSTDTQYF. In nucleotides, the CDR3 is TGTGCCAGCAGGCCCGGGACTAGCACAGATACGCAGTATTTT.

This clone showed up just a few times. The chain couples TRBV2 to TRBJ1-6, with 7 positions matching TRBD1. The CDR3 is 16 residues long. Germline CDR1 SNHLY, CDR2 FYNNEI. The junction had 6 bases not matched to a gene; V was cut back by 7 bases and J by 0 bases. The CDR3: CASKGADYSYNSPLHF. DNA for the CDR3: TGTGCCAGCAAGGGGGCAGACTACTCCTATAATTCACCCCTCCACTTT.

The genes are TRBV27 and TRBJ1-1; the D gene is possibly TRBD1 (6 bases). V was shortened by 6 bases and J by 2 bases, with 22 bases between the two germline ends. The CDR3 has 17 amino acids. Germline V gene lookup returns CDR1 MNHEY and CDR2 SMNVEV (reference sequence). CDR3 sequence: CASRLDGGALLNTEAFF. CDR3 bases: TGTGCCAGCAGACTTGATGGGGGGGCCCTTCTCAACACTGAAGCTTTCTTT.

The chain couples TRBV3-1 (or the pseudogene TRBV3-2) to TRBJ2-7; weak D call: TRBD2 (5 bases). Per germline, CDR1 LGHDT and CDR2 YNNKEL (reference sequence). The CDR3 totals 11 residues. The V end was cut by 4 bases, the J end by 6 bases, with 7 bases between. CDR3: CASSRGIEQYF. Here the CDR3 DNA reads TGTGCCAGCAGCCGAGGGATCGAGCAGTACTTC.

The chain couples TRBV9 to TRBJ1-1; D is possibly TRBD1 (6 bases). The V and J ends lost 6 bases and 5 bases respectively, with 14 bases between them. The CDR3 length is 13 residues. From germline, CDR1 is SGDLS and CDR2 YYNGEE. The CDR3 sequence is CASNVLGGTEAFF. The CDR3 coding sequence is TGTGCCAGCAACGTTCTAGGGGGTACTGAAGCTTTCTTT.

V usage is TRBV27 and J usage is TRBJ1-5; D may be TRBD1 (6 bases). CDR1 is MNHEY and CDR2 is SMNVEV in the germline V gene (reference sequence). Between the trimmed V and J ends, which lost 7 bases and 1 base, there was a span of 11 bases. The length of the CDR3 is 14 residues. The CDR3 bases are TGTGCCAGCAAAGGGGGACGAAGCAATCAGCCCCAGCATTTT. Protein: CASKGGRSNQPQHF.

This sequence joins TRBV7-9 and TRBJ1-1; 10 bases agree with TRBD1. CDR3 length equals 15 residues. The germline CDR1 and CDR2 sequences are SEHNR and FQNEAQ (reference sequence). With 5 bases clipped from V and 1 base from J, the junction kept 4 bases outside the gene matches. CDR3 amino acids: CASSLGTGANTEAFF. The CDR3 coding sequence is TGTGCCAGCAGCCTCGGGACAGGGGCGAACACTGAAGCTTTCTTT. Based on the CDR3 plus reference TRBV7-9 and TRBJ1-1, the full variable domain is DTGVSQNPRHKITKRGQNVTFRCDPISEHNRLYWYRQTLGQGPEFLTYFQNEAQLEKSRLLSDRFSAERPKGSFSTLEIQRTEQGDSAMYLCASSLGTGANTEAFFGQGTRLTVV.

The CDR3 coding sequence is TGTGCCAGCAGCCGTGACAGGGGCCCACCCGGCGAGATCTATGGGCCCCAGCATTTT. Protein sequence: CASSRDRGPPGEIYGPQHF. The chain employs TRBV7-6 and TRBJ1-5; 8 bases fit TRBD1. Per the germline V gene, CDR1 is SGHVS and CDR2 is FNYEAQ. CDR3 length equals 19 residues. With 5 bases clipped from V and 9 bases from J, the junction kept 24 bases outside the gene matches. The whole variable domain, remainder taken from reference TRBV7-6 and TRBJ1-5, is GAGVSQSPRYKVTKRGQDVALRCDPISGHVSLYWYRQALGQGPEFLTYFNYEAQQDKSGLPNDRFSAERPEGSISTLTIQRTEQRDSAMYRCASSRDRGPPGEIYGPQHFGDGTRLSIL.

The CDR3 region is CASSRTGPGNTIYF. CDR3 coding DNA: TGTGCCAGTAGCAGGACAGGGCCTGGAAACACCATATATTTT. V and J are TRBV19 and TRBJ1-3; 8 bases fit TRBD1. Germline V gives CDR1 LNHDA, CDR2 SQIVND (reference sequence). V gave up 6 bases and J gave up 2 bases; unmatched junction bases: 3. This CDR3 has 14 residues.

V and J are TRBV7-9 and TRBJ2-7, with TRBD1 identical over 8 bases. J gave up 2 bases and V 5 bases, and 8 bases lay outside the gene matches. The CDR3 consists of 15 residues. Germline V lookup: CDR1 SEHNR, CDR2 FQNEAQ (reference sequence). CDR3 sequence: CASSAQGARTYEQYF. CDR3 nucleotides: TGTGCCAGCAGCGCTCAGGGGGCCCGGACCTACGAGCAGTACTTC.

The chain combines TRBV7-2 with TRBJ1-6, with 7 positions matching TRBD1. Germline V gene data show CDR1 as SGHTA and CDR2 as FQGNSA. The length of the CDR3 is 15 residues. The junction had 5 bases not matched to a gene; V was cut back by 3 bases and J by 6 bases. The CDR3 DNA reads TGTGCCAGCAGCTTGTTAGGACAGGTTAATTCACCCCTCCACTTT. The encoded protein is CASSLLGQVNSPLHF.

The V and J genes are TRBV2 and TRBJ2-3; 9 bases are shared with TRBD2. The V gene end was trimmed by 6 bases and the J gene end by 6 bases; junction bases not matched to a gene: 7. CDR1 is SNHLY, CDR2 FYNNEI, per germline. The CDR3 consists of 14 residues. CDR3 bases: TGTGCCAGCAGAGTTCCGGCGGGGGGGGATACGCAGTATTTT. Translation: CASRVPAGGDTQYF.

The chain employs TRBV4-2 and TRBJ2-5, with 11 bases fitting TRBD2. Trimming cost V 1 base and J 1 base; bases outside gene matches: 5. This CDR3 has 17 amino acids. Germline CDR1 and CDR2: LGHNA and YNFKEQ. CDR3 amino acids: CASSQGPSGGPQETQYF. The DNA of the CDR3 is TGTGCCAGCAGCCAAGGGCCTAGCGGGGGGCCCCAAGAGACCCAGTACTTC.

The rearrangement uses TRBV7-6 and TRBJ2-7; 8 bases align to TRBD2. This CDR3 has 15 residues. Germline V gene data show CDR1 as SGHVS and CDR2 as FNYEAQ. Trimming removed 1 base from V and 0 bases from J; junction bases left unmatched: 2. The CDR3 reads CASSLGSGASYEQYF. The CDR3 DNA is TGTGCCAGCAGCTTAGGTAGCGGGGCCTCCTACGAGCAGTACTTC.

The chain has TRBV3-1 (or the pseudogene TRBV3-2) and TRBJ1-6, with 10 bases aligning to TRBD1. Germline CDR1 and CDR2: LGHDT and YNNKEL (reference sequence). Losses at the gene ends were 3 bases for V and 9 bases for J; bases not matched to a gene: 5. The CDR3 is 15 residues long. As DNA, the CDR3 is TGTGCCAGCAGCCAGGGAGGGACAGGGGTTTCACCCCTCCACTTT. This codes for CASSQGGTGVSPLHF.

The chain links TRBV19 to TRBJ2-2, with D tentatively TRBD1 (5 bases). Deletions cut 8 bases from V and 3 bases from J, with 10 bases between. The germline CDR1 and CDR2 sequences are LNHDA and SQIVND (reference sequence). This CDR3 is built from 13 residues. The CDR3 sequence is CASGAQYTGELFF. CDR3 nucleotides: TGTGCCAGTGGGGCGCAGTACACCGGGGAGCTGTTTTTT.

The chain recombines TRBV15 with TRBJ2-1, with TRBD2 identical over 9 bases. V shed 3 bases and J 4 bases; nucleotides not matched to a gene: 10. The germline V gene has CDR1 LNHNV and CDR2 YYDKDF (reference sequence). The CDR3 contains 17 residues. CDR3 residues: CATSSSGTSISYNEQFF. The CDR3 region has the DNA TGTGCCACCAGCAGTTCCGGGACTAGCATCTCGTACAATGAGCAGTTCTTC.